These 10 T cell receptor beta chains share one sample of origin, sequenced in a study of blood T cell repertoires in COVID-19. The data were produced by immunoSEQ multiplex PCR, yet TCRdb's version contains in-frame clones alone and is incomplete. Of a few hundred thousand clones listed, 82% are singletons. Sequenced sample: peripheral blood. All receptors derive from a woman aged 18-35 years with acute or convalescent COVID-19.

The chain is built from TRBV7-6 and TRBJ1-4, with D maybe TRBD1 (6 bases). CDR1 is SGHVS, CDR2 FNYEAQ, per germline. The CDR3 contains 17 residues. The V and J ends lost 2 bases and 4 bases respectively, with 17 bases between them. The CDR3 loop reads CASSLRTGGRGNEKLFF. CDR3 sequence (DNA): TGTGCCAGCAGCTTAAGGACCGGGGGGCGCGGTAATGAAAAACTGTTTTTT.

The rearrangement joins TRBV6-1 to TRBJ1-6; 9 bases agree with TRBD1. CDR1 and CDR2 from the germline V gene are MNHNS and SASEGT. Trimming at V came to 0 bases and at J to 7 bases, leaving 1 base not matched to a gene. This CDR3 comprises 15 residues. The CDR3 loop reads CASSEAGTGNSPLHF. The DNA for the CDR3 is TGTGCCAGCAGTGAAGCGGGGACAGGGAATTCACCCCTCCACTTT.

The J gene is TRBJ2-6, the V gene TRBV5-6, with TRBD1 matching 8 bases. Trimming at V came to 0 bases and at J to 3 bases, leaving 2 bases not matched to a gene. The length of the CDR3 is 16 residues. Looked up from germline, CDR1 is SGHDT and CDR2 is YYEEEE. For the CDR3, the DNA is TGTGCCAGCAGCTTGGACAGGGGGAATGGGGCCAACGTCCTGACTTTC. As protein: CASSLDRGNGANVLTF. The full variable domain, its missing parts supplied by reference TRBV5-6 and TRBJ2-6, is DAGVTQSPTHLIKTRGQQVTLRCSPKSGHDTVSWYQQALGQGPQFIFQYYEEEERQRGNFPDRFSGHQFPNYSSELNVNALLLGDSALYLCASSLDRGNGANVLTFGAGSRLTVL.

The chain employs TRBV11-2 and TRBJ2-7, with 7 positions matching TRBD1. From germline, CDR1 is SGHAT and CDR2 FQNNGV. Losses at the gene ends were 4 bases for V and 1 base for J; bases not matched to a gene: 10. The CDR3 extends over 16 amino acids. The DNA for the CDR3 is TGTGCCAGCAGCTGGGCCGGGACAGTCGAATCCTACGAGCAGTACTTC. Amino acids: CASSWAGTVESYEQYF.

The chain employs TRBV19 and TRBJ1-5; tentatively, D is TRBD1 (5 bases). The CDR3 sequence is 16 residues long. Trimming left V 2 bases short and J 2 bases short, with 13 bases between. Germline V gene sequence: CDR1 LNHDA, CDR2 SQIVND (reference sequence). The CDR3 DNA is TGTGCCAGTAGTATAAGCAGGGCGAATGGCAATCAGCCCCAGCATTTT. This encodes CASSISRANGNQPQHF.

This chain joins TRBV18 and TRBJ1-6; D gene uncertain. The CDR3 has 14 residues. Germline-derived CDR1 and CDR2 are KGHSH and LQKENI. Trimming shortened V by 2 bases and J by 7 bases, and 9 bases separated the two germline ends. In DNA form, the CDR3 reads TGTGCCAGCTCACCAGCGGAATTAAATTCACCCCTCCACTTT. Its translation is CASSPAELNSPLHF.

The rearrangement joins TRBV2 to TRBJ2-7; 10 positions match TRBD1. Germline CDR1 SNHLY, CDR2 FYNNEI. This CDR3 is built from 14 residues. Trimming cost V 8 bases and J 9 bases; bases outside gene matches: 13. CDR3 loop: CASGMGQGSFGQYF. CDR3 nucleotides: TGTGCCAGCGGTATGGGACAGGGGTCTTTTGGGCAGTACTTC.

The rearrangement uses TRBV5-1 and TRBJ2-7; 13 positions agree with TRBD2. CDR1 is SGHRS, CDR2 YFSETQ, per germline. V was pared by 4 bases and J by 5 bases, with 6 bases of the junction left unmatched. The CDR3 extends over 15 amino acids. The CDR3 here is CASSRGTSGIDEQYF. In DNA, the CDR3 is TGCGCCAGCAGCCGGGGGACTAGCGGGATCGACGAGCAGTACTTC.

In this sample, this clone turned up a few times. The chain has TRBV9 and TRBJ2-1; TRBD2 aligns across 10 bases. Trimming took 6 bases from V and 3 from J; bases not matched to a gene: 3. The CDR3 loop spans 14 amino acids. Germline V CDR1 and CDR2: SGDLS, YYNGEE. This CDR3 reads CASTGLADYNEQFF. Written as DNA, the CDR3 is TGTGCCAGCACCGGACTAGCGGACTACAATGAGCAGTTCTTC.

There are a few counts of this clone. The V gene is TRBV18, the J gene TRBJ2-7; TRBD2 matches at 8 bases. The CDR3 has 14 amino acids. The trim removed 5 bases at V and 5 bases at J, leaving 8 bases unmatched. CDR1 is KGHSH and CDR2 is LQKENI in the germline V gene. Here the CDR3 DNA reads TGTGCCAGCTCAGTCCACCGGGAGGGAAACGAGCAGTACTTC. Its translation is CASSVHREGNEQYF.